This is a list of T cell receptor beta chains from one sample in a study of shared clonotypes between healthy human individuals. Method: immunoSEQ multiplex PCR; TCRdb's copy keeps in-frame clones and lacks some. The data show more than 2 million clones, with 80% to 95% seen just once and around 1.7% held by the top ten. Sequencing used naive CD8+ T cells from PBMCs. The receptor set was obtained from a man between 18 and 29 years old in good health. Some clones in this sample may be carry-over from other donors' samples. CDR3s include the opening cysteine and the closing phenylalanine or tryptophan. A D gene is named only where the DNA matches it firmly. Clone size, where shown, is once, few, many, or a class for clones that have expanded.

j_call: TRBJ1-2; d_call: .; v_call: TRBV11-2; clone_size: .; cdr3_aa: CASSLVPNYGYTF; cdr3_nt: TGTGCCAGCAGCTTAGTACCTAACTATGGCTACACCTTC
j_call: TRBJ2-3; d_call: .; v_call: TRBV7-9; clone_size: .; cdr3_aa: CASSFRPSTDTQYF; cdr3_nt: TGTGCCAGCAGCTTCCGGCCTAGCACAGATACGCAGTATTTT
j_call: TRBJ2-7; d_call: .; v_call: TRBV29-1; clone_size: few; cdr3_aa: CSVVFPGFHEQYF; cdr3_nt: TGCAGCGTTGTATTCCCAGGGTTCCACGAGCAGTACTTC
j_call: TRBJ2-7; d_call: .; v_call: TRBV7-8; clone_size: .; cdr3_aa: CASSMTGADEQYF; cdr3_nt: TGTGCCAGCAGCATGACAGGCGCGGACGAGCAGTACTTC
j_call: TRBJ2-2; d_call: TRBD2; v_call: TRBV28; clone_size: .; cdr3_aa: CASSYRTRVSQPGELFF; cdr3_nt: TGTGCCAGCAGTTATCGGACTAGAGTCTCCCAACCGGGGGAGCTGTTTTTT
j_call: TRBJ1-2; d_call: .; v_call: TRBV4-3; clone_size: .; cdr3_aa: CASSQEWGQHGYTF; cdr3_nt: TGCGCCAGCAGCCAAGAATGGGGGCAGCATGGCTACACCTTC
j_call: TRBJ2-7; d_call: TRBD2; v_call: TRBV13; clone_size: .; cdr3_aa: CASSLGLAETYEQYF; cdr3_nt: TGTGCCAGCAGCCTGGGACTAGCGGAGACCTACGAGCAGTACTTC
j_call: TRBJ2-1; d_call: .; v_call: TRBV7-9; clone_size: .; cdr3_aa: CASNPTGPEQFF; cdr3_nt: TGTGCCAGCAATCCCACAGGCCCCGAGCAGTTCTTC
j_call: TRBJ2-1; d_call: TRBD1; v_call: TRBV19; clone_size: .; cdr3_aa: CASSVDRGSYNEQFF; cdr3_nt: TGTGCCAGTAGTGTGGACAGGGGCTCCTACAATGAGCAGTTCTTC
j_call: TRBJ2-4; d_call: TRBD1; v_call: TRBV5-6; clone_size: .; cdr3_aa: CASSFGQGGIQYF; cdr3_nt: TGTGCCAGCAGCTTCGGACAGGGGGGCATTCAGTACTTC
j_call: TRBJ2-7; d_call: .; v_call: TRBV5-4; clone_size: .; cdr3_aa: CASSQISTGGYEQYF; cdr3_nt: TGTGCCAGCAGCCAAATCTCGACAGGTGGTTACGAGCAGTACTTC
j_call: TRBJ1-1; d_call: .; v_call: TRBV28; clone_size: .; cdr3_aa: CASSLYPGSAFF; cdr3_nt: TGTGCCAGCAGTTTATATCCGGGGTCGGCTTTCTTT
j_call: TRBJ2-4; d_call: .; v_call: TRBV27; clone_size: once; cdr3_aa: CASSFGVRGGNIQYF; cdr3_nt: TGTGCCAGCAGTTTTGGCGTCCGCGGCGGAAACATTCAGTACTTC
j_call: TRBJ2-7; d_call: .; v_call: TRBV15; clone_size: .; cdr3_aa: CATSRARGPSYEQYF; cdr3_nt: TGTGCCACCAGCAGAGCGAGAGGTCCTTCCTACGAGCAGTACTTC
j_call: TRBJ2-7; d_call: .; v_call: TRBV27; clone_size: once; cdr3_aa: CASTRAEGTYEQYF; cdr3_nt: TGTGCCAGCACCCGGGCGGAGGGTACCTACGAGCAGTACTTC
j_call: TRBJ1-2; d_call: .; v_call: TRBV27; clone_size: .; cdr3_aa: CASAGGVGYGYTF; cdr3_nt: TGTGCCAGCGCTGGGGGGGTTGGCTATGGCTACACCTTC
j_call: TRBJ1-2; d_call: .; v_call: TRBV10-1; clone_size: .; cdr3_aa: CASSTDTNYGYTF; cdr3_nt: TGCGCCAGCAGCACGGATACTAACTATGGCTACACCTTC
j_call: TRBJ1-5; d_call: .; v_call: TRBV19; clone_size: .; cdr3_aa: CASSASGHQPQHF; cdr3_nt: TGTGCCAGTAGTGCTTCGGGGCATCAGCCCCAGCATTTT
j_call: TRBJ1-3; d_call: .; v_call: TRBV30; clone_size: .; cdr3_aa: CAWSVGGSGNTIYF; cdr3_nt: TGTGCCTGGAGTGTCGGCGGCTCTGGAAACACCATATATTTT
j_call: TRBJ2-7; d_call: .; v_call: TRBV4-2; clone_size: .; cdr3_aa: CASSQDVPGPRSAGEQYF; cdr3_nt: TGTGCCAGCAGCCAAGATGTCCCCGGGCCCCGTTCAGCGGGCGAGCAGTACTTC
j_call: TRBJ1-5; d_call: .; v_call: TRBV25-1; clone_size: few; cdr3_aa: CASSEQFNQPQHF; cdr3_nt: TGTGCCAGCAGTGAACAGTTTAATCAGCCCCAGCATTTT
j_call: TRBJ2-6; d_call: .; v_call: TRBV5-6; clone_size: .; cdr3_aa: CASSLVPQSEANVLTF; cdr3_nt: TGTGCCAGCAGCTTGGTCCCACAGTCTGAGGCCAACGTCCTGACTTTC
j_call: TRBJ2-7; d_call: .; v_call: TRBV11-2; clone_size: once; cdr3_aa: CASSPSRVATYYEQYF; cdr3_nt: TGTGCCAGCAGCCCCTCTAGGGTAGCGACATACTACGAGCAGTACTTC
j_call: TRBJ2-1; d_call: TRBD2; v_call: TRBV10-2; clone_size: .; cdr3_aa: CASIDRTSGYNEQFF; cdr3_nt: TGCGCCAGCATCGACCGGACTAGCGGATACAATGAGCAGTTCTTC
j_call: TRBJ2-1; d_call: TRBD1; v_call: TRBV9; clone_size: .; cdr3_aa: CASSVRDRGPYNEQFF; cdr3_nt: TGTGCCAGCAGCGTGAGGGACAGGGGGCCCTACAATGAGCAGTTCTTC